Listed here is a single T cell receptor beta chain. From the RT-PCR reads, TCRdb called clonotypes with MiXCR, one entry per CDR3 protein. The data contain about 170,000 distinct CDR3 sequences, less than 15% of them singletons. The sample comes from a study of response to subunit inactivated influenza vaccine. V lost 8 bases and J lost 0, with 17 bases in between. The germline V gene encodes CDR1 MDHEN and CDR2 SYDVKM. The CDR3 length is 15 residues. These records were also assigned to another study, of T cells expressing NK-cell markers. That work adds: TCR beta cDNA was made by 5'RACE template switching with UMIs.

The sample here was CD8+ T cells sorted from PBMCs, taken approximately 13 days after vaccination. The source of this sequence is a man between 45 and 60 years old who received an inactivated influenza vaccine. The chain joins TRBV28 to TRBJ2-7; D is undetermined. Here the CDR3 reads CASQPVGASSYEQYF. In nucleotides, the CDR3 is TGTGCCAGCCAACCGGTAGGCGCCAGCTCCTACGAGCAGTACTTC.